Listed below are T cell receptor beta chains from one sample, sequenced in a study of blood T cell repertoires in COVID-19. Sequencing was performed with immunoSEQ multiplex PCR; in TCRdb, only in-frame clones are kept and a portion is missing. The sample consists of 70,000 to 75,000 clones, 70% to 90% of them appearing once. Sequencing was carried out using peripheral blood. These receptors came from a woman over 75 with active or convalescent COVID-19. Both conserved end residues are part of each CDR3. A D gene is named only where the DNA matches it firmly. Where a row states a size, it is once, few, many or the class of an expanded clone; other rows omit it.

J gene	V gene	clone size	D gene	CDR3 protein	CDR3 DNA
TRBJ2-3	TRBV11-2	-	TRBD2	CASSFQGLAASTDTQYF	TGTGCCAGCAGCTTCCAGGGACTAGCGGCCAGCACAGATACGCAGTATTTT
TRBJ2-1	TRBV4-3	few	-	CASSQDGTRNEQFF	TGCGCCAGCAGCCAAGATGGGACTCGCAATGAGCAGTTCTTC
TRBJ2-1	TRBV7-2	-	TRBD1	CASSPTVGPGGNEQFF	TGTGCCAGCAGCCCTACCGTCGGGCCAGGGGGCAATGAGCAGTTCTTC
TRBJ2-2	TRBV12-3/TRBV12-4	few	-	CASSRNSGELFF	TGTGCCAGCAGTAGAAACAGCGGGGAGCTGTTTTTT
TRBJ2-6	TRBV11-2	once	TRBD1	CASSIQGALSSGANVLTF	TGTGCCAGCAGCATTCAGGGGGCTCTAAGCTCTGGGGCCAACGTCCTGACTTTC
TRBJ2-7	TRBV4-2	-	-	CASSPVGETVYEQYF	TGTGCCAGCAGCCCCGTCGGGGAAACCGTCTACGAGCAGTACTTC
TRBJ1-5	TRBV6-2/TRBV6-3	-	-	CASSPVRGSSNQPQHF	TGTGCCAGCAGTCCGGTCAGAGGGTCGAGCAATCAGCCCCAGCATTTT
TRBJ2-5	TRBV24-1	-	TRBD2	CATSVLPGAGTSGILWETQYF	TGTGCCACCAGTGTCCTTCCCGGCGCAGGGACTAGCGGGATCCTATGGGAGACCCAGTACTTC
TRBJ2-4	TRBV30	-	-	CAWSVLGTNSILAKNIQYF	TGTGCCTGGAGTGTATTAGGGACAAACTCGATTCTAGCCAAAAACATTCAGTACTTC
TRBJ1-1	TRBV2	few	-	CASSQTPNTEAFF	TGTGCCAGCAGTCAGACACCGAACACTGAAGCTTTCTTT
TRBJ2-7	TRBV9	few	-	CASSAPRIYEQYF	TGTGCCAGCAGCGCCCCGAGAATCTACGAGCAGTACTTC
TRBJ1-3	TRBV5-1	few	-	CASSNDGVGNTIYF	TGCGCCAGCAGCAACGACGGGGTTGGAAACACCATATATTTT
TRBJ2-1	TRBV7-2	few	-	CASSLDRAGYNEQFF	TGTGCCAGCAGCTTAGACAGGGCAGGGTACAATGAGCAGTTCTTC
TRBJ2-3	TRBV2	-	TRBD1	CASPGTGSTDTQYF	TGTGCCAGCCCTGGGACAGGAAGCACAGATACGCAGTATTTT
TRBJ1-2	TRBV21-1	-	-	CASSIQKGRTGEHGYTF	TGTGCCAGCAGCATACAAAAGGGGAGGACAGGGGAGCATGGCTACACCTTC
TRBJ1-2	TRBV2	-	-	CASSSAREGRGYTF	TGTGCCAGCAGTAGCGCCAGGGAGGGTCGTGGCTACACCTTC
TRBJ1-4	TRBV6-2/TRBV6-3	-	-	CASSRRNSATNEKLFF	TGTGCCAGCAGTCGTCGCAACTCTGCAACTAATGAAAAACTGTTTTTT
TRBJ2-3	TRBV7-2	-	TRBD2	CASSLRPSGRNTDTQYF	TGTGCCAGCAGTTTGAGGCCTAGCGGGAGGAACACAGATACGCAGTATTTT
TRBJ2-5	TRBV29-1	-	-	CSVRRQLQETQYF	TGCAGCGTTCGGCGACAGCTTCAAGAGACCCAGTACTTC
TRBJ1-1	TRBV28	-	-	CASSPGGVSTEAFF	TGTGCCAGCAGTCCTGGGGGGGTGTCCACTGAAGCTTTCTTT
TRBJ2-3	TRBV7-9	once	TRBD2	CASSSFSGRSDTQYF	TGTGCCAGCAGCTCTTTTAGCGGGAGATCAGATACGCAGTATTTT
TRBJ2-7	TRBV28	few	-	CASSPRQARPYEQYF	TGTGCCAGCAGTCCACGACAGGCCCGTCCCTACGAGCAGTACTTC
TRBJ1-1	TRBV7-9	-	-	CASSFTSNTEAFF	TGTGCCAGCAGCTTCACCAGTAACACTGAAGCTTTCTTT
TRBJ2-7	TRBV10-2	-	TRBD1	CASRGQGGTYEQYF	TGCGCCAGCAGGGGACAGGGGGGGACCTACGAGCAGTACTTC
TRBJ2-1	TRBV4-1	-	TRBD2	CASSQDQREGWDEQFF	TGCGCCAGCAGCCAAGATCAGCGGGAGGGTTGGGATGAGCAGTTCTTC
TRBJ2-4	TRBV18	-	TRBD1	CASSPQTVGQGLNIQYF	TGTGCCAGCTCACCGCAGACGGTCGGACAGGGGCTAAACATTCAGTACTTC
TRBJ1-1	TRBV6-1	-	TRBD1	CASSESDRYTEAFF	TGTGCCAGCAGTGAATCGGACAGGTACACTGAAGCTTTCTTT
TRBJ1-5	TRBV27	-	-	CASSLQQGSSNQPQHF	TGTGCCAGCAGTTTACAACAGGGAAGTTCGAATCAGCCCCAGCATTTT
TRBJ2-4	TRBV3-1/TRBV3-2	-	TRBD1	CASSPQGALAKNIQYF	TGTGCCAGCAGCCCACAGGGGGCGTTGGCCAAAAACATTCAGTACTTC
TRBJ2-7	TRBV4-1	-	TRBD2	CASSPSGASGRVEQYF	TGCGCCAGCAGCCCTTCAGGAGCTAGCGGGAGGGTCGAGCAGTACTTC
TRBJ2-1	TRBV5-1	few	-	CASSLDGRDNEQFF	TGCGCCAGCAGCTTGGATGGGCGGGACAATGAGCAGTTCTTC
TRBJ2-3	TRBV5-6	once	TRBD2	CASSSSSGVAGFVDTQYF	TGTGCCAGCAGCTCGTCTAGCGGGGTAGCAGGTTTTGTAGATACGCAGTATTTT
TRBJ1-2	TRBV7-3	-	-	CASSSQPGLVDGYTF	TGTGCCAGCAGCTCCCAACCGGGTTTGGTAGATGGCTACACCTTC
TRBJ2-5	TRBV15	-	-	CATSRDLREMFRTQYF	TGTGCCACCAGCAGAGATCTACGGGAAATGTTTCGGACCCAGTACTTC
TRBJ1-1	TRBV27	-	-	CASSLLTRGTEAFF	TGTGCCAGCAGTTTATTAACGCGGGGCACTGAAGCTTTCTTT
TRBJ2-7	TRBV28	-	TRBD1	CASSPDRGRYEQYF	TGTGCCAGCAGTCCCGACAGGGGGCGGTACGAGCAGTACTTC
TRBJ2-3	TRBV5-1	-	TRBD2	CASSLASGTTDTQYF	TGCGCCAGCAGCTTGGCTAGCGGAACCACAGATACGCAGTATTTT
TRBJ1-1	TRBV18	-	TRBD1	CASSPLPQGAYTEAFF	TGTGCCAGCTCACCACTTCCACAGGGGGCTTACACTGAAGCTTTCTTT
TRBJ2-2	TRBV14	-	-	CASSQDRSGGELFF	TGTGCCAGCAGCCAAGATAGGAGTGGCGGGGAGCTGTTTTTT
TRBJ2-7	TRBV5-1	-	TRBD2	CASSWGLGSGEQYF	TGCGCCAGCAGCTGGGGACTAGGATCCGGCGAGCAGTACTTC
TRBJ2-7	TRBV14	-	-	CASSLPWAHEQYF	TGTGCCAGCAGCCTCCCTTGGGCCCACGAGCAGTACTTC
TRBJ2-5	TRBV13	-	TRBD2	CASSNSGRGEETQYF	TGTGCCAGCAGCAATAGCGGGAGGGGTGAGGAGACCCAGTACTTC
TRBJ1-5	TRBV20-1	once	-	CSASPNNQPQHF	TGCAGTGCTAGTCCCAATAATCAGCCCCAGCATTTT
TRBJ2-1	TRBV4-3	-	TRBD1	CASSLGTGEIIGQFF	TGCGCCAGCAGCCTCGGGACAGGGGAAATAATTGGTCAGTTCTTC
TRBJ2-7	TRBV7-9	-	-	CASSSTTGKWGSYEQYF	TGTGCCAGCAGCTCCACAACAGGAAAATGGGGCTCCTACGAGCAGTACTTC
TRBJ2-5	TRBV5-8	-	-	CASSPGYLGEETQYF	TGTGCCAGCAGCCCGGGCTACTTGGGAGAAGAGACCCAGTACTTC
TRBJ1-3	TRBV10-3	-	-	CAIAGGNTIYF	TGTGCCATCGCGGGAGGAAACACCATATATTTT
TRBJ2-3	TRBV6-1	few	TRBD2	CASSERGGLAADTQYF	TGTGCCAGCAGTGAAAGGGGTGGACTAGCTGCAGATACGCAGTATTTT
TRBJ1-2	TRBV7-7	-	TRBD1	CASSSARTGRSGYGYTF	TGTGCCAGCAGCTCGGCTAGGACAGGCCGATCGGGATATGGCTACACCTTC